Below, one T cell receptor (beta chain) is given with its context. The sample originates from a study of blood T cell repertoires in COVID-19. Study as a whole: The samples span acute and convalescent COVID-19 from the United States, Italy and Spain.

Per the original methods: Researchers report that nucleated cell counts were estimated from reference gene primer amplification. The assay was immunoSEQ multiplex PCR, and TCRdb's table has in-frame clones only and misses some. For V, J and clone size, that table is used; D and trimming come from the DNA. The profile shows 160,000 or so clones, 70% to 90% of them singletons. Enrollment of patients from Seattle took place during active infection, with longitudinal follow-up. Unmatched junction bases numbered 7, after V lost 7 bases and J lost 6 bases. CDR3 length equals 14 residues. Per germline, CDR1 LGHDT and CDR2 YNNKEL (reference sequence).

This chain joins TRBV3-1 (or the pseudogene TRBV3-2) and TRBJ2-7; 12 positions match TRBD1. The material sequenced was peripheral blood. The origin of this receptor is a woman aged 45 to 65 with COVID-19, enrolled during active disease. The chain's CDR3 is CASTHGTGGREQYF. The CDR3 nucleotides read TGTGCCAGCACCCATGGGACAGGGGGCCGCGAGCAGTACTTC.